This TCR beta chain was documented in a study of shared clonotypes between healthy human individuals. Sequencing was performed with immunoSEQ multiplex PCR; in TCRdb, only in-frame clones are kept and a portion is missing. This sample has some 450,000 clones, with 60% to 80% found just once. Sample: PBMCs. The sequence derives from a woman in her thirties or forties in good health. Some clones in this sample may be carry-over from other donors' samples.

CDR3 sequence: CAWSGDPNQPQHF. CDR3 nucleotide sequence: TGTGCCTGGAGTGGGGACCCTAATCAGCCCCAGCATTTT. V gene TRBV30 combines with J gene TRBJ1-5; the D gene is possibly TRBD1 (5 bases). The length of the CDR3 is 13 residues. V was pared by 1 base and J by 4 bases, with 8 bases between. Germline loops: CDR1 GTSNPN, CDR2 SVGIG (reference sequence).